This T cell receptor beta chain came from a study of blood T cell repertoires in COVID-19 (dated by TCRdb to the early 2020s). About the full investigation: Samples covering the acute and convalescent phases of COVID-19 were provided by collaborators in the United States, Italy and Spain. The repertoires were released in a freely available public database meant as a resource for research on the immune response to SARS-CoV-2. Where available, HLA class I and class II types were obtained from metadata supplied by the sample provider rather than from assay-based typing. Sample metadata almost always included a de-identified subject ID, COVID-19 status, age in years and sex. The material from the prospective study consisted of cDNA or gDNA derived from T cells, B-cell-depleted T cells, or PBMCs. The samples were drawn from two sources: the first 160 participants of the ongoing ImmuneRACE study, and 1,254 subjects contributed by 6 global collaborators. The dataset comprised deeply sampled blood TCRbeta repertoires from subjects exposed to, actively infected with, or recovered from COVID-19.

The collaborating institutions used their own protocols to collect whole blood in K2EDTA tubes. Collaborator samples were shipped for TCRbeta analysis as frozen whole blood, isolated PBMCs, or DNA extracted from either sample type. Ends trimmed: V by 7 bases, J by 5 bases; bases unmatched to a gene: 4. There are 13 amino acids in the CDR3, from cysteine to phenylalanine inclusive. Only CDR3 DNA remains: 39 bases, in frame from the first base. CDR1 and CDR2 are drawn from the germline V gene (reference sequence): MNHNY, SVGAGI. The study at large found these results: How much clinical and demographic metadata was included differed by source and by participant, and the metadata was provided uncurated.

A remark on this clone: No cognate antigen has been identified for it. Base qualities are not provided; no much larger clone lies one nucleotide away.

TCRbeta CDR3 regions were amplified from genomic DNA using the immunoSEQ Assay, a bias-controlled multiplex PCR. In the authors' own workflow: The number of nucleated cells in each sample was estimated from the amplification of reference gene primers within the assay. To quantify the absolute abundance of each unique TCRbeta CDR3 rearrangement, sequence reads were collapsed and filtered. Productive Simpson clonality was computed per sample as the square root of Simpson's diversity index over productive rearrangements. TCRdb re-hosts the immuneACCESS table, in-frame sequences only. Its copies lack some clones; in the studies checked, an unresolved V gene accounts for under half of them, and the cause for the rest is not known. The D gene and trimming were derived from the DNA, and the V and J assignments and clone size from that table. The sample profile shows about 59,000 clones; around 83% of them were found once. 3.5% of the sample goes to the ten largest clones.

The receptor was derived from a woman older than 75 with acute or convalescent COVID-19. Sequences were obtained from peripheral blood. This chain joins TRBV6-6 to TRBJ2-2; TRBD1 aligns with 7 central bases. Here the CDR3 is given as CASTPRGTGELFF. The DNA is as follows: TGTGCCAGCACCCCCAGGGGGACCGGGGAGCTGTTTTTT.